These 4 T cell receptor beta chains were all obtained from the same sample, sequenced in a study of T cell responses to AZD1222 COVID-19 vaccine. Profiling relied on immunoSEQ multiplex PCR, and the TCRdb table lists in-frame clones only, not all of them. The table shows approximately 93,000 clones, with 89% occurring only once. This sample comprised peripheral blood, obtained 28 days after the second AZD1222 dose. These receptor sequences come from an adult who received the AZD1222 COVID-19 vaccine.

The genes are TRBV7-9 and TRBJ2-7; D ambiguous. Trimming took 10 bases from V and 2 from J, leaving 15 bases between them. CDR1 SEHNR and CDR2 FQNEAQ come from the germline V gene (reference sequence). This CDR3 comprises 13 residues. The DNA of the CDR3 is TGTGCCACGTCCTTCAGTGAAACCTACGAGCAGTACTTC. Residues: CATSFSETYEQYF.

This chain connects TRBV2 to TRBJ1-5; D not certain. The V end was cut by 4 bases, the J end by 5 bases, with 9 bases between. The germline V gene encodes CDR1 SNHLY and CDR2 FYNNEI. This CDR3 has 13 amino acids. In nucleotides, the CDR3 is TGTGCCAGCAGTGGCGATATCTATCAGCCCCAGCATTTT. This translates into CASSGDIYQPQHF.

V and J are TRBV7-3 and TRBJ2-7, with 7 bases lining up with TRBD2. The CDR3 totals 14 residues. Germline CDR1 SGHTA, CDR2 FQGTGA. V shed 0 bases, J shed 4 bases, and the junction held 3 bases outside the gene matches. The CDR3 here is CASSLTGGGYEQYF. The CDR3 DNA reads as TGTGCCAGCAGCTTAACAGGCGGGGGTTACGAGCAGTACTTC.

The chain links TRBV7-2 to TRBJ1-5; D may be TRBD1 (5 bases). The germline CDR1 and CDR2 sequences are SGHTA and FQGNSA. The length of the CDR3 is 12 residues. V was pared by 5 bases and J by 9 bases, with 11 bases between. This chain's CDR3 is CASSPFQGPQHF. As DNA, the CDR3 is TGTGCCAGCAGCCCCTTCCAGGGGCCCCAGCATTTT.